This is a list of T cell receptor beta chains from one sample in a study of blood T cell repertoires in COVID-19. The method was immunoSEQ multiplex PCR; TCRdb's version includes in-frame clones alone and lacks a portion of them. This repertoire shows some 170,000 clones, 90% found once; its top ten account for 15% to 20%. Sequenced sample: peripheral blood. Receptors were obtained from a man aged 55 to 70 with active or convalescent COVID-19. Each CDR3 is given without its conserved first and last residue.

j_gene,v_gene,CDR3aa
TRBJ1-1,TRBV20-1,SARGRGEAF
TRBJ1-4,TRBV5-1,ASSLDRDNEKLF
TRBJ2-7,TRBV18,ASSSGRTSYEQY
TRBJ2-5,TRBV5-1,ASASGRDGETQY
TRBJ1-3,TRBV19,ASRYLQGSGNTIY
TRBJ2-3,TRBV6-5,ASSLLTGGDTQY
TRBJ1-3,TRBV18,ASSPRSQGAGGNTIY
TRBJ1-2,TRBV6-5,ASSYSGLGQNYGYT
TRBJ1-1,TRBV6-6,ASKGQGGGEAF
TRBJ2-3,TRBV5-1,ASSPGHGQTTDTQY
TRBJ1-1,TRBV3-1/TRBV3-2,ASSPAGDTEAF
TRBJ1-2,TRBV27,ASSLSQGANYGYT
TRBJ1-2,TRBV12-3/TRBV12-4,ASSLRNNYGYT
TRBJ2-1,TRBV2,ASSDRTSGNSEQF
TRBJ2-7,TRBV18,ASSPLSAGASEQY
TRBJ1-2,TRBV18,ASSSTGGYT
TRBJ2-1,TRBV29-1,SVAPDRYNEQF
TRBJ2-7,TRBV6-1,ASSEVPDRTSYEQY
TRBJ2-2,TRBV18,ASSTGGDAGELF
TRBJ1-1,TRBV5-1,ASSVTGGVTEAF
TRBJ1-2,TRBV28,ACARGGVDSYGYT
TRBJ2-1,TRBV2,ASSDNPAGGPSDEQF
TRBJ2-3,TRBV19,ASSPQGGEDTQY